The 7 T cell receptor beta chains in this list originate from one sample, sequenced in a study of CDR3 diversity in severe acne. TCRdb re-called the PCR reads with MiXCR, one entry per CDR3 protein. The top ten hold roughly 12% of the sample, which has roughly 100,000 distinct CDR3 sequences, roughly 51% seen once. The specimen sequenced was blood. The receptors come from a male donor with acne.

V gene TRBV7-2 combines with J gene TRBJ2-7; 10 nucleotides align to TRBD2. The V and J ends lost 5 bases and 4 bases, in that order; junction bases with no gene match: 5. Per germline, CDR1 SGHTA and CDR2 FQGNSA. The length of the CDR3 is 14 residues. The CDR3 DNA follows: TGTGCCAGCAGCCCGGGACTAGCGTGGTACGAGCAGTACTTC. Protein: CASSPGLAWYEQYF. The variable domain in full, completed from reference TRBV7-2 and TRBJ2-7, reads GAGVSQSPSNKVTEKGKDVELRCDPISGHTALYWYRQSLGQGLEFLIYFQGNSAPDKSGLPSDRFSAERTGGSVSTLTIQRTQQEDSAVYLCASSPGLAWYEQYFGPGTRLTVT.

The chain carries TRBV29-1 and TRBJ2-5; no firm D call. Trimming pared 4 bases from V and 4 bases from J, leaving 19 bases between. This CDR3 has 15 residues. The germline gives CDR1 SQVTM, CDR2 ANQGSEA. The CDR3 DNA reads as TGCAGCGTTGCCCCTTATTCGAAAAAGGGAGAGACCCAGTACTTC. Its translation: CSVAPYSKKGETQYF.

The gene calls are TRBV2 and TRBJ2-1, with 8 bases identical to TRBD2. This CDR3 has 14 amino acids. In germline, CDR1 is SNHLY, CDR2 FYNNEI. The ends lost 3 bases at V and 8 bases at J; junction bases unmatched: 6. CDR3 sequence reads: CASSDSGRTDEQFF. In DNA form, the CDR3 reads TGTGCCAGCAGTGACAGCGGGAGAACCGATGAGCAGTTCTTC.

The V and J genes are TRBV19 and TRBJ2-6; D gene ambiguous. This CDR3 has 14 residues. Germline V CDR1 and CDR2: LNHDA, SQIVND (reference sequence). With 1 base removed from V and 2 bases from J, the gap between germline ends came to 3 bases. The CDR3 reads CASSIVPGANVLTF. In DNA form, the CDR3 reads TGTGCCAGTAGTATAGTTCCTGGGGCCAACGTCCTGACTTTC. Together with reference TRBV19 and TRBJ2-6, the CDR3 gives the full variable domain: DGGITQSPKYLFRKEGQNVTLSCEQNLNHDAMYWYRQDPGQGLRLIYYSQIVNDFQKGDIAEGYSVSREKKESFPLTVTSAQKNPTAFYLCASSIVPGANVLTFGAGSRLTVL.

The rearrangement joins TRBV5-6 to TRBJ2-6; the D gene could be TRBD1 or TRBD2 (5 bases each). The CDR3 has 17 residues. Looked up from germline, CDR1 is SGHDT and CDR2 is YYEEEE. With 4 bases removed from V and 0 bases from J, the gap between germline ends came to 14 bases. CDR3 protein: CASSAGTPLSGANVLTF. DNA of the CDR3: TGTGCCAGCAGCGCCGGGACGCCGCTCTCTGGGGCCAACGTCCTGACTTTC.

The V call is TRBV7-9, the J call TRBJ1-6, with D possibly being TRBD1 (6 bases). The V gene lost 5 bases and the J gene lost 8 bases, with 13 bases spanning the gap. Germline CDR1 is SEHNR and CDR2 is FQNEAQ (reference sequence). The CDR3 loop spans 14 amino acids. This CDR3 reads CASSASGDDSPLHF. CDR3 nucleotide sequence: TGTGCCAGCAGCGCGTCAGGGGATGATTCACCCCTCCACTTT.

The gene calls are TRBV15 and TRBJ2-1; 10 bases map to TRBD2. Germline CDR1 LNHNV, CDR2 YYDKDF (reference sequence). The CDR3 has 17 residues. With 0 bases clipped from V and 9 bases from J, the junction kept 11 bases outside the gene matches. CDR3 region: CATSRDSRASGRGEQFF. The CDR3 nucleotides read TGTGCCACCAGCAGAGACAGCAGGGCTAGCGGGAGAGGTGAGCAGTTCTTC.